This T cell receptor beta chain appears in the sequencing data of a study of a mutant IDH1 vaccine in newly diagnosed glioma. Study overall: Most had both radiotherapy and temozolomide beforehand; others had only one. General study results and limits: Most patients, around 93%, showed vaccine-induced immune responses.

On this clone itself: Its target is unknown.

Time point denoted: baseline, week 1 (first vaccination visit). Treatment meaning: pre-vaccination baseline after standard-of-care therapy. The donors had new WHO grade 3 or 4 astrocytomas; these were IDH1-mutant and ATRX-lost. This CDR3 region has 12 residues. Germline V gives CDR1 MNHNS, CDR2 SASEGT. J was trimmed by 8 bases and V by 5 bases; bases with no gene match: 5. Clones were sequenced by immunoSEQ multiplex PCR, and TCRdb holds only the in-frame ones, with some missing. The table lists 45,000 to 55,000 clones, roughly 85% of them singletons. The receptor comes from a middle-aged man with glioma. The material sequenced was PBMCs, taken from a glioma patient treated with radiotherapy, temozolomide or both. This chain connects TRBV6-1 to TRBJ1-1, with 7 bases identical to TRBD1. The CDR3 bases are TGTGCCAGCAGTCTACAGGGGAGGGAAGCTTTCTTT. Translation gives CASSLQGREAFF.